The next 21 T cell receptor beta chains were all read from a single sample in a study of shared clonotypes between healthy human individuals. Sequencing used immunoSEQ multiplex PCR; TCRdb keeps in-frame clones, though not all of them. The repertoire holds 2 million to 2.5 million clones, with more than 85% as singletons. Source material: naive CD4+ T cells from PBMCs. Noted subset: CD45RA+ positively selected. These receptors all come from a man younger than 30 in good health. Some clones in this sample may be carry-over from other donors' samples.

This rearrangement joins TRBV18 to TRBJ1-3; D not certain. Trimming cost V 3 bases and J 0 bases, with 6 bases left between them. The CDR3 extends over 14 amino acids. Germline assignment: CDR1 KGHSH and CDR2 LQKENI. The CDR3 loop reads CASSPGVSGNTIYF. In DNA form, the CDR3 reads TGTGCCAGCTCACCCGGGGTCTCTGGAAACACCATATATTTT.

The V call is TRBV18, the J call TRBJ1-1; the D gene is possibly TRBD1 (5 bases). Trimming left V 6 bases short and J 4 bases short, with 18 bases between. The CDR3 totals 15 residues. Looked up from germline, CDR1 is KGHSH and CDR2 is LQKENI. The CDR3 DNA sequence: TGTGCCAGCTCCGATTCCTTTGGGGGGTTCACTGAAGCTTTCTTT. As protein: CASSDSFGGFTEAFF.

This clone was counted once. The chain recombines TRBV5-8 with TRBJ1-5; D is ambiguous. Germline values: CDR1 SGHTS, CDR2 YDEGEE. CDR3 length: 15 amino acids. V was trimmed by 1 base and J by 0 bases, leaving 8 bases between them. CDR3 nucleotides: TGTGCCAGCAGCTTGCCGGGTTCTAGCAATCAGCCCCAGCATTTT. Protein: CASSLPGSSNQPQHF.

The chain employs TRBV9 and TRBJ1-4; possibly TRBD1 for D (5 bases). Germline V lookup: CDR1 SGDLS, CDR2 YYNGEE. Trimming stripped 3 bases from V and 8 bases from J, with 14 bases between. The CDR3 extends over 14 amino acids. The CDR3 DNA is TGTGCCAGCAGCGCAGGGCTAGGAGGGGAAAAACTGTTTTTT. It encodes CASSAGLGGEKLFF.

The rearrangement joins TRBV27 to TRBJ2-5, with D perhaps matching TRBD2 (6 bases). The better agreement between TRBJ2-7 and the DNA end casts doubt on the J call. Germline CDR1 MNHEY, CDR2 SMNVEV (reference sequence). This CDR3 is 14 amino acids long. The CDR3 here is CASRRRDSVNEQYF. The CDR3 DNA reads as TGTGCCAGCAGGCGCCGGGACTCTGTCAACGAGCAGTACTTC.

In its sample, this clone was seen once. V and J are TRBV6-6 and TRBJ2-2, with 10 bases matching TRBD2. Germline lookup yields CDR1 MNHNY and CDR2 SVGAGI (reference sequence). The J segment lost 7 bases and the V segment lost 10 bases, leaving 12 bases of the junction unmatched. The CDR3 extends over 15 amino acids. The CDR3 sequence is CATSGLAEDGGELFF. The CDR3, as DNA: TGTGCCACCTCCGGACTAGCGGAAGATGGCGGGGAGCTGTTTTTT.

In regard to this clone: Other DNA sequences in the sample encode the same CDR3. DNA of the CDR3: TGTGCCAGCAGCGTTAGCGGAGGGGGATCCTACAATGAGCAGTTCTTC. Translated, it gives CASSVSGGGSYNEQFF. This chain uses TRBV9 with TRBJ2-1; either TRBD1 or TRBD2 may supply D (6 bases each). V lost 2 bases to trimming and J lost 1 base, with 13 bases between them. This CDR3 spans 16 amino acids. Germline assignment: CDR1 SGDLS and CDR2 YYNGEE.

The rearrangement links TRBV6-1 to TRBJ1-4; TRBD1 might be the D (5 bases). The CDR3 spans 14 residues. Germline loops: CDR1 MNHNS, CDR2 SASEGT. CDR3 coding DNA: TGTGCAAGCCTATTTAGCCCTGGGGGGGAAAAACTGTTTTTT. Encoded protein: CASLFSPGGEKLFF.

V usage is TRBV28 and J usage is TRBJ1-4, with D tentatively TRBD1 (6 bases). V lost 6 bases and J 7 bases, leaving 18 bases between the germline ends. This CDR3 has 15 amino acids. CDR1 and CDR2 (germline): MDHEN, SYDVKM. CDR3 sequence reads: CASSRSGGLFEKLFF. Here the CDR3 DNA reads TGTGCCAGCAGCCGTAGCGGGGGGCTTTTTGAAAAACTGTTTTTT.

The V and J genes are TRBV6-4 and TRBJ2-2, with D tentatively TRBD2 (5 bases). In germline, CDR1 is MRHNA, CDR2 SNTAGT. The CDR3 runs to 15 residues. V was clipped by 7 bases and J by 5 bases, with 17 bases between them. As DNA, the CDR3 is TGTGCCAGCAAGAGGGATAGTGGAAGGACCGGGGAGCTGTTTTTT. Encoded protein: CASKRDSGRTGELFF.

The CDR3 loop is CASSLTGQPRTGNTIYF. CDR3 DNA: TGTGCCAGCAGCTTAACTGGACAGCCTCGGACGGGAAACACCATATATTTT. The gene calls are TRBV7-3 and TRBJ1-3, with D possibly matching TRBD1 (6 bases). With 0 bases removed from V and 4 bases from J, the gap between germline ends came to 16 bases. This CDR3 is 17 amino acids long. Germline CDR1 reads SGHTA; CDR2 reads FQGTGA.

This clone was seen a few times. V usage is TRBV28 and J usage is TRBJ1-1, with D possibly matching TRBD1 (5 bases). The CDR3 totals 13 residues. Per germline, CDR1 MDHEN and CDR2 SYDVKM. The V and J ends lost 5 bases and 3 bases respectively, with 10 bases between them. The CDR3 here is CASSGDSHTEAFF. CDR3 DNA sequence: TGTGCCAGCAGTGGTGACAGTCACACTGAAGCTTTCTTT.

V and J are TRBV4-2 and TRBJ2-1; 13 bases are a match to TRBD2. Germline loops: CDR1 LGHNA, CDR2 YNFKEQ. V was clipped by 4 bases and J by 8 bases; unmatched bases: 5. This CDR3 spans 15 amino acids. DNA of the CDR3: TGTGCCAGCAGCCGGGGACTAGCGGGATTAGATGAGCAGTTCTTC. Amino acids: CASSRGLAGLDEQFF.

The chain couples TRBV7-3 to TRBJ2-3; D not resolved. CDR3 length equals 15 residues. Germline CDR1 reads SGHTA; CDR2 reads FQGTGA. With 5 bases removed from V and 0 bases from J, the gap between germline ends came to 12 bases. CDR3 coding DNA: TGTGCCAGCAGCAAGGACGGAGCTAGCACAGATACGCAGTATTTT. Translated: CASSKDGASTDTQYF. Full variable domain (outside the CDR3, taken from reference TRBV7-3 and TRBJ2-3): GAGVSQTPSNKVTEKGKYVELRCDPISGHTALYWYRQSLGQGPEFLIYFQGTGAADDSGLPNDRFFAVRPEGSVSTLKIQRTERGDSAVYLCASSKDGASTDTQYFGPGTRLTVL.

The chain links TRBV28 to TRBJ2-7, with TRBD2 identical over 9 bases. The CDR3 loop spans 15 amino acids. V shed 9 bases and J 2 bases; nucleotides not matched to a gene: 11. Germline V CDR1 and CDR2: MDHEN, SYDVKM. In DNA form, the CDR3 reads TGTGCCAGTACACGCCTAGCGGGGTCCGCCTACGAGCAGTACTTC. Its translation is CASTRLAGSAYEQYF.

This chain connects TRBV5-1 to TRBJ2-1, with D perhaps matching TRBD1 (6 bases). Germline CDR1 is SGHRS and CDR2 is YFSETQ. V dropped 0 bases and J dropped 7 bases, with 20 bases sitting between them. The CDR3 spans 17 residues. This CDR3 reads CASSLALGANSVNEQFF. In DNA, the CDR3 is TGCGCCAGCAGCTTGGCCTTGGGGGCCAACTCCGTTAATGAGCAGTTCTTC. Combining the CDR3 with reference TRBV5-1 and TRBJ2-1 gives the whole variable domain KAGVTQTPRYLIKTRGQQVTLSCSPISGHRSVSWYQQTPGQGLQFLFEYFSETQRNKGNFPGRFSGRQFSNSRSEMNVSTLELGDSALYLCASSLALGANSVNEQFFGPGTRLTVL.

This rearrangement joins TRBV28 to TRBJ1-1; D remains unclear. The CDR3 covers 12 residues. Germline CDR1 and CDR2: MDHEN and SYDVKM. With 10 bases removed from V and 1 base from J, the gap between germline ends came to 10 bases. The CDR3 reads CAIAGQNTEAFF. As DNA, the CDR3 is TGTGCCATAGCCGGGCAGAACACTGAAGCTTTCTTT.

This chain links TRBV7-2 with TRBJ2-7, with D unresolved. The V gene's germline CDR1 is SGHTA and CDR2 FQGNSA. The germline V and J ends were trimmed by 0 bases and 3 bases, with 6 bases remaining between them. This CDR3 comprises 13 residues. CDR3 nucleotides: TGTGCCAGCAGCTTAGCGGCTCTCTACGAGCAGTACTTC. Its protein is CASSLAALYEQYF.

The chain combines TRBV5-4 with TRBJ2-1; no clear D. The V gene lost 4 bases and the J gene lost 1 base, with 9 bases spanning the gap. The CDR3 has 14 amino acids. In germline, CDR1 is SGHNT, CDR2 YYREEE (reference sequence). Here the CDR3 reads CASSLPGSYNEQFF. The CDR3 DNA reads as TGTGCCAGCAGCCTCCCTGGGTCCTACAATGAGCAGTTCTTC.

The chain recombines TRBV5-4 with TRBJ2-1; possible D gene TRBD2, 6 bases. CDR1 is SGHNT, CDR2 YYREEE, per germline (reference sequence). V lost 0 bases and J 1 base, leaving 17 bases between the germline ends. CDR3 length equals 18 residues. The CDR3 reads CASSLENGRRKSYNEQFF. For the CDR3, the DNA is TGTGCCAGCAGCTTGGAAAACGGGAGACGAAAATCCTACAATGAGCAGTTCTTC. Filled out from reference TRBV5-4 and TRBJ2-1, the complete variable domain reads ETGVTQSPTHLIKTRGQQVTLRCSSQSGHNTVSWYQQALGQGPQFIFQYYREEENGRGNFPPRFSGLQFPNYSSELNVNALELDDSALYLCASSLENGRRKSYNEQFFGPGTRLTVL.

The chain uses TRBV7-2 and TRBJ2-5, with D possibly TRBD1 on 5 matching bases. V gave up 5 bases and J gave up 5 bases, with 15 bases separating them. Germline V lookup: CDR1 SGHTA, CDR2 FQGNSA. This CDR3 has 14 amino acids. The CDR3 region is CASSPQVVLETQYF. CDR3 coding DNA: TGTGCCAGCAGCCCACAGGTAGTTCTCGAGACCCAGTACTTC. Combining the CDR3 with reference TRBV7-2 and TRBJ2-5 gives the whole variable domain GAGVSQSPSNKVTEKGKDVELRCDPISGHTALYWYRQSLGQGLEFLIYFQGNSAPDKSGLPSDRFSAERTGGSVSTLTIQRTQQEDSAVYLCASSPQVVLETQYFGPGTRLLVL.